A selection of T cell receptor beta chains follows, all from one sample in a study of blood T cell repertoires in COVID-19. Assay used: immunoSEQ multiplex PCR; TCRdb lists only in-frame clones, some missing. The sample lists 45,000 to 55,000 clones, 65% to 80% seen once, with around 14% in the top ten. Sequenced: peripheral blood. All receptors derive from a human donor with active or convalescent COVID-19. The donor label of this sample is uncertain. Both conserved end residues are part of each CDR3. The D gene is left open where the match is weak.

>TRBV24-1|NA|14
CATSSGTSTGELFF
>TRBV25-1|NA|15
CASSLRLGGSYEQYF
>TRBV12-3/TRBV12-4|TRBD1|13
CASSRGQGYGYTF
>TRBV10-2|NA|15
CASSESGGQPYEQYF
>TRBV6-6|TRBD2|14
CASSFRTSSDEQYF
>TRBV27|TRBD2|14
CASSPGLAGVEQFF
>TRBV6-1|TRBD1|13
CASSEARDREAFF
>TRBV30|NA|15
CAWSVDIRGNTEAFF
>TRBV24-1|NA|15
CATSGGTSGNYGYTF
>TRBV28|TRBD2|18
CASSPHGTSGRVTDTQYF
>TRBV6-5|TRBD1|14
CASDPGTGDYEQYF
>TRBV11-2|TRBD1|15
CASSLSGQGYNEQFF
>TRBV30|NA|11
CAWRGGTGYTF
>TRBV19|TRBD1|16
CASSVQGAGPNYGYTF
>TRBV6-6|NA|13
CASIHRSTDTQYF
>TRBV4-2|TRBD2|17
CASSQPMTSGGGDTQYF
>TRBV5-4|NA|13
CASSYGESREQYF
>TRBV2|TRBD1|15
CASSQGQGEGNEQFF
>TRBV28|NA|15
CASFRGDFSNQPQHF
>TRBV5-1|NA|17
CASSLVIGRGGTGELFF
>TRBV27|TRBD1|14
CASSWTGLNTEAFF
>TRBV5-1|NA|15
CASSLVGREVSGYTF
>TRBV28|NA|14
CATGGIMSGNTIYF
>TRBV27|NA|13
CASSLTSSYEQYF
>TRBV24-1|NA|15
CATSSGSYRTDTQYF
>TRBV27|TRBD2|14
CASRLAGGTDTQYF
>TRBV24-1|NA|14
CATSDLSVNYGYTF
>TRBV5-1|TRBD2|17
CASSLVTSGRYQETQYF
>TRBV7-8|TRBD2|15
CASSPGLAGVNEQFF
>TRBV3-1/TRBV3-2|TRBD2|17
CASSETLTSGGTGELFF
>TRBV7-3|TRBD1|15
CASSARQGADTEAFF
>TRBV4-2|TRBD2|15
CASSQDLAGGETQYF
>TRBV11-1|TRBD2|15
CASSFRSGDRGEQYF
>TRBV5-1|NA|17
CASSPRGESPNTGELFF
>TRBV24-1|TRBD1|19
CATSDLPPGQGACLTEAFF
>TRBV4-1|TRBD1|16
CASRRQGAGIGTEAFF
>TRBV2|NA|14
CASRWDTLLTEAFF
>TRBV30|TRBD2|15
CAWSPPGLAAYEQYF
>TRBV18|TRBD1|15
CASSPDRGRPDTQYF
>TRBV4-2|NA|15
CASSQEGGYTGELFF
>TRBV7-3|TRBD2|15
CASSSAGGGYNEQFF
>TRBV4-3|NA|16
CASSQGSGGKGEKLFF
>TRBV3-1/TRBV3-2|TRBD1|15
CASRRFDRGQNEQFF
>TRBV11-2|NA|13
CASSLVPRYEQYF
>TRBV9|TRBD1|16
CASSPRQGSGANVLTF
>TRBV7-2|NA|13
CASSFGTADTQYF